The source of this T cell receptor beta chain is a study of T cell responses to AZD1222 COVID-19 vaccine. Findings and caveats of the study: Among the donors, most were white British and more were female, and clonal diversity was possibly underestimated. AZD1222 recipients seropositive at baseline numbered only six or seven. Rises in breadth and depth of Spike-specific TCRs came after two AZD1222 doses. Samples come after the peak T cell response, not at day 14.

Libraries were prepared by immunoSEQ multiplex PCR; TCRdb keeps only in-frame clonotypes and omits some of them. The sample lists approximately 140,000 clones; roughly 90% were seen once. Trimming removed 1 base at V and 8 bases at J, with 9 bases between. Per the germline V gene, CDR1 is KGHSH and CDR2 is LQKENI. The CDR3 covers 14 residues. On this clone: Its matching antigen is unknown.

The sample in question was peripheral blood, obtained 28 days after the second AZD1222 dose. The TCR was taken from an adult who received the AZD1222 COVID-19 vaccine. The chain joins TRBV18 to TRBJ1-6; D ambiguous. In DNA, the CDR3 is TGTGCCAGCTCACCACTCCTCGGGGATTCACCCCTCCACTTT. This sequence encodes CASSPLLGDSPLHF.